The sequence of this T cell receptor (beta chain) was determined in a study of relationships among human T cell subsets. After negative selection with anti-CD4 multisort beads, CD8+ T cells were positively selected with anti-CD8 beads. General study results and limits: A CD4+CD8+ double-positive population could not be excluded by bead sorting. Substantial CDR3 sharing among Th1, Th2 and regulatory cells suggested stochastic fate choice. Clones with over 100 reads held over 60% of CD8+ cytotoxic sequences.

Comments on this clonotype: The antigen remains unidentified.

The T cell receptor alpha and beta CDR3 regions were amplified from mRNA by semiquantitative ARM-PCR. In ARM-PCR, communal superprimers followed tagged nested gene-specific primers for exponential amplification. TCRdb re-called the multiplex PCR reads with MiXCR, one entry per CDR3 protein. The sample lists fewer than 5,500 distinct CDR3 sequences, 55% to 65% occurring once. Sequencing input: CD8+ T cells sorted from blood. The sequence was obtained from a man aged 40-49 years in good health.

CDR3 DNA sequence: TGTGCCTGGAGTGTAACGGGCGGGGTCACAGATACGCAGTATTTT. This codes for CAWSVTGGVTDTQYF. J is TRBJ2-3 and V is TRBV30; possibly TRBD2 for D (6 bases). In germline, CDR1 is GTSNPN, CDR2 SVGIG (reference sequence). V gave up 0 bases and J gave up 2 bases, with 12 bases separating them. This CDR3 comprises 15 residues.